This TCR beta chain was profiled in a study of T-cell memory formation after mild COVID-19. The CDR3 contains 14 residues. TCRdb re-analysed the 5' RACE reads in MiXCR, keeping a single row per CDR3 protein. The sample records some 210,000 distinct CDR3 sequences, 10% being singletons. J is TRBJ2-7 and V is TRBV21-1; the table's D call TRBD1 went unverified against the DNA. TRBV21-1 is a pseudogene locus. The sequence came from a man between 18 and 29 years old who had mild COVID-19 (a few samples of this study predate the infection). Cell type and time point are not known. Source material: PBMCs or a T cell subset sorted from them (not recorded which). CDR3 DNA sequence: TGTGCCAGCAGCAAAGGGACATCGTCCTACGAGCAGTACGTC. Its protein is CASSKGTSSYEQYV.